This T cell receptor beta chain derives from a study of T-cell reconstitution after alpha-beta-depleted transplantation in children. For this clonotype: What it binds is not known.

Whole-study results and caveats: At one year after transplant, newly produced T cells mostly accounted for T-cell counts and diversity. From surviving recipient T cells and thymic progenitors came the high day-60 TCRbeta diversity observed in some patients.

With 5 bases removed from V and 3 bases from J, the gap between germline ends came to 17 bases. The CDR3 is made up of 15 amino acids. Germline CDR1 and CDR2: SEHNR and FQNEAQ (reference sequence). A TCRbeta library incorporating unique molecular identifiers was prepared. One entry per CDR3 protein, called by TCRdb with MiXCR from the PCR reads. The sample shows 800,000 to 1,000,000 distinct CDR3 sequences, around 30% of them seen only once. This chain links TRBV7-9 with TRBJ2-7; possibly TRBD2 for D (7 bases). Sequenced material: PBMCs, mostly from graft donor cells, taken 360 days after TCRalphabeta/CD19-depleted stem cell transplant. The receptor comes from a boy under three years old who had a stem cell transplant for SCID, so the T cells may come from the graft donor. The CDR3 nucleotides are TGTGCCAGCAGCCCCAAACAGGGAGGGGTCTACGAGCAGTACTTC. Amino acids: CASSPKQGGVYEQYF.